The 18 T cell receptor beta chains presented below share a single source sample, sequenced in a study of blood T cell repertoires in COVID-19. The repertoire was sequenced with immunoSEQ multiplex PCR; TCRdb's copy has only in-frame clones and lacks some. The data show roughly 250,000 clones, approximately 90% seen once. The sample was peripheral blood. The source is a man aged 55 to 70 who had recovered from COVID-19.

This clone has only a few counts. This chain joins TRBV24-1 and TRBJ2-3; 7 positions match TRBD2. CDR3 length: 15 amino acids. V gave up 4 bases and J gave up 5 bases; unmatched junction bases: 8. The germline V gene encodes CDR1 KGHDR and CDR2 SFDVKD. In nucleotides, the CDR3 is TGTGCCACCAGTGACCCGGGACTAAGGATAGATACGCAGTATTTT. Protein product: CATSDPGLRIDTQYF.

Comment on this clone: Additional DNA sequences in this sample encode the identical CDR3. The gene calls are TRBV5-1 and TRBJ2-2; possible D gene TRBD2, 6 bases. Germline V gene sequence: CDR1 SGHRS, CDR2 YFSETQ. V was clipped by 3 bases and J by 0 bases, with 9 bases between them. CDR3 length: 15 amino acids. In nucleotides, the CDR3 is TGCGCCAGCAGCTCCGGGGGACCGAACACCGGGGAGCTGTTTTTT. This codes for CASSSGGPNTGELFF.

In its sample, this clone was seen a few times. The chain carries TRBV20-1 and TRBJ2-3; 7 bases align to TRBD2. CDR3 length equals 15 residues. J gave up 2 bases and V 3 bases, and 8 bases lay outside the gene matches. The germline V gene encodes CDR1 DFQATT and CDR2 SNEGSKA (reference sequence). The CDR3 nucleotides are TGCAGTGCTAGTGGGGGGGAGGGAACCACAGATACGCAGTATTTT. It is translated as CSASGGEGTTDTQYF.

This clone was observed once. The rearrangement uses TRBV10-3 and TRBJ2-2; D is uncertain. Germline V gene lookup returns CDR1 ENHRY and CDR2 SYGVKD. The CDR3 contains 15 residues. CDR3 region: CAIPRLSPNTGELFF. The CDR3 DNA sequence: TGTGCTATTCCTCGACTGAGCCCGAACACCGGGGAGCTGTTTTTT.

The chain uses TRBV5-4 and TRBJ2-7; D unresolved. This CDR3 region has 14 residues. Looked up from germline, CDR1 is SGHNT and CDR2 is YYREEE (reference sequence). V was trimmed by 4 bases and J by 3 bases, leaving 14 bases between them. The CDR3 spells CASSRGVTVYEQYF. The CDR3 coding sequence is TGTGCCAGCAGCCGCGGTGTAACTGTCTACGAGCAGTACTTC.

This clone showed up just a few times. The V gene is TRBV10-1, the J gene TRBJ2-7; no firm D call. V was shortened by 9 bases and J by 2 bases, with 5 bases between the two germline ends. CDR1 WNHNN and CDR2 SYGVQD come from the germline V gene (reference sequence). The CDR3 contains 10 residues. The CDR3 reads CARQTYEQYV. In nucleotides, the CDR3 is TGCGCCAGACAGACCTACGAGCAGTACGTC.

The chain recombines TRBV28 with TRBJ1-1; 7 bases agree with TRBD1. This CDR3 region has 15 residues. The J segment lost 7 bases and the V segment lost 5 bases, leaving 13 bases of the junction unmatched. Germline values: CDR1 MDHEN, CDR2 SYDVKM. CDR3 DNA sequence: TGTGCCAGCAGTCGTACAGGGGTCGGGAGAAATGAAGCTTTCTTT. Its translation is CASSRTGVGRNEAFF.

The rearrangement joins TRBV11-2 to TRBJ1-1; 8 bases are shared with TRBD1. Germline V lookup: CDR1 SGHAT, CDR2 FQNNGV. V lost 5 bases to trimming and J lost 4 bases; unmatched junction nucleotides: 9. The CDR3 is 15 amino acids. The CDR3 sequence: CASSVKAGGSTEAFF. The CDR3 bases are TGTGCCAGCAGCGTAAAGGCAGGGGGCTCCACTGAAGCTTTCTTT.

The chain has TRBV6-5 and TRBJ1-4; no clear D gene. V lost 0 bases and J 0 bases, leaving 5 bases between the germline ends. Germline lookup yields CDR1 MNHEY and CDR2 SVGAGI. This CDR3 spans 15 amino acids. In DNA form, the CDR3 reads TGTGCCAGCAGTTACTCGAGTACAACTAATGAAAAACTGTTTTTT. This gives the protein CASSYSSTTNEKLFF.

The rearrangement links TRBV6-2 or TRBV6-3 to TRBJ2-5, with TRBD1 identical over 7 bases. CDR1 MNHEY and CDR2 SVGEGT come from the germline V gene. The CDR3 length is 20 residues. V lost 0 bases and J lost 5; bases outside the gene matches: 21. The CDR3, as DNA: TGTGCCAGCAGTTACTCGTTACTATCATTGACAGGGAACTTTAGGGAGACCCAGTACTTC. Translation: CASSYSLLSLTGNFRETQYF.

The chain is built from TRBV9 and TRBJ1-6; 9 bases map to TRBD1. CDR3 length equals 17 residues. Unmatched junction bases numbered 13, after V lost 3 bases and J lost 9 bases. Germline-derived CDR1 and CDR2 are SGDLS and YYNGEE. CDR3 sequence: CASSAYPGGGQGSPLHF. The CDR3 nucleotides read TGTGCCAGCAGCGCCTACCCGGGGGGGGGACAGGGTTCACCCCTCCACTTT.

Many counts were recorded for this clone. The gene calls are TRBV2 and TRBJ1-4, with D perhaps matching TRBD1 (5 bases). With 8 bases removed from V and 7 bases from J, the gap between germline ends came to 20 bases. The CDR3 sequence is 15 residues long. Germline assignment: CDR1 SNHLY and CDR2 FYNNEI. The CDR3 sequence is CASGVYSRGGEKLFF. CDR3 nucleotide sequence: TGTGCCAGCGGCGTCTATTCTAGGGGCGGTGAAAAACTGTTTTTT.

V usage is TRBV18 and J usage is TRBJ2-7, with 7 nucleotides matching TRBD2. The trim removed 8 bases at V and 0 bases at J, leaving 13 bases unmatched. CDR1 KGHSH and CDR2 LQKENI come from the germline V gene. The CDR3 has 16 amino acids. The CDR3 coding sequence is TGTGCCAGCACAGGCCAAAAGGCGGGGGACTCCTACGAGCAGTACTTC. It yields the protein CASTGQKAGDSYEQYF.

The chain carries TRBV20-1 and TRBJ2-3; the D is unclear. Germline lookup yields CDR1 DFQATT and CDR2 SNEGSKA (reference sequence). The CDR3 runs 11 residues. Trimming pared 6 bases from V and 2 bases from J, leaving 6 bases between. CDR3 sequence reads: CSASFTDTQYF. CDR3 sequence (DNA): TGCAGTGCCTCTTTCACAGATACGCAGTATTTT.

The rearrangement joins TRBV28 to TRBJ1-2, with TRBD1 identical over 9 bases. This CDR3 region has 13 residues. V was clipped by 5 bases and J by 7 bases; unmatched bases: 5. Germline V lookup: CDR1 MDHEN, CDR2 SYDVKM. This CDR3 is CASSQSTGGGYTF. DNA for the CDR3: TGTGCCAGCAGTCAATCGACAGGGGGTGGCTACACCTTC.

V is TRBV19 and J is TRBJ2-3; 7 bases are a match to TRBD1. The CDR3 is 14 amino acids. V gave up 3 bases and J gave up 6 bases; unmatched junction bases: 6. Germline V CDR1 and CDR2: LNHDA, SQIVND (reference sequence). CDR3 in DNA: TGTGCCAGTAGTATGACAGGGCCTCCCGATACGCAGTATTTT. Encoded protein: CASSMTGPPDTQYF. The entire variable domain, with the rest obtained from reference TRBV19 and TRBJ2-3, is as follows: DGGITQSPKYLFRKEGQNVTLSCEQNLNHDAMYWYRQDPGQGLRLIYYSQIVNDFQKGDIAEGYSVSREKKESFPLTVTSAQKNPTAFYLCASSMTGPPDTQYFGPGTRLTVL.

The V gene is TRBV5-1, the J gene TRBJ2-3; 9 nucleotides line up with TRBD2. The trim removed 0 bases at V and 6 bases at J, leaving 8 bases unmatched. Per the germline V gene, CDR1 is SGHRS and CDR2 is YFSETQ. This CDR3 spans 16 amino acids. The CDR3 here is CASSLGAAGGYDTQYF. In DNA form, the CDR3 reads TGCGCCAGCAGCTTGGGAGCGGCGGGGGGGTACGATACGCAGTATTTT.

The rearrangement links TRBV7-2 to TRBJ1-5, with D tentatively TRBD1 (5 bases). This CDR3 has 15 residues. V dropped 5 bases and J dropped 6 bases, with 17 bases sitting between them. From germline, CDR1 is SGHTA and CDR2 FQGNSA. CDR3 sequence reads: CASSPQGGLGQPQHF. The CDR3 nucleotides read TGTGCCAGCAGCCCTCAGGGAGGGCTAGGTCAGCCCCAGCATTTT. The full variable domain, its missing parts supplied by reference TRBV7-2 and TRBJ1-5, is GAGVSQSPSNKVTEKGKDVELRCDPISGHTALYWYRQSLGQGLEFLIYFQGNSAPDKSGLPSDRFSAERTGGSVSTLTIQRTQQEDSAVYLCASSPQGGLGQPQHFGDGTRLSIL.